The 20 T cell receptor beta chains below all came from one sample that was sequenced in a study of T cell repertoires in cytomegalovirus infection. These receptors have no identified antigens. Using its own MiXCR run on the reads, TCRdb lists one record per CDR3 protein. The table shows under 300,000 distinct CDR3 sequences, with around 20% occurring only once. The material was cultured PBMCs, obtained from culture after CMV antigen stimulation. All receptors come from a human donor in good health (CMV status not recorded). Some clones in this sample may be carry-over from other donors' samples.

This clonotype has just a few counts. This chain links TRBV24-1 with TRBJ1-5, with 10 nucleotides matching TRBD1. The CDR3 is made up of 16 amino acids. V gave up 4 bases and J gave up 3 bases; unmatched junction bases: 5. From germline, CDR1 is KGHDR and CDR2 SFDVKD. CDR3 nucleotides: TGTGCCACCAGTGACACCGGGACAGGGGTCAATCAGCCCCAGCATTTT. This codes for CATSDTGTGVNQPQHF.

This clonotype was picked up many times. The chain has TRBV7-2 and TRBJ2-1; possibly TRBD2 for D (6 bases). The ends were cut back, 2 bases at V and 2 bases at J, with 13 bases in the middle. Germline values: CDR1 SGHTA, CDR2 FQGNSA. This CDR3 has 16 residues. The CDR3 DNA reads TGTGCCAGCAGCTTATACCCGGGAGAGGCCTACAATGAGCAGTTCTTC. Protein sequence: CASSLYPGEAYNEQFF.

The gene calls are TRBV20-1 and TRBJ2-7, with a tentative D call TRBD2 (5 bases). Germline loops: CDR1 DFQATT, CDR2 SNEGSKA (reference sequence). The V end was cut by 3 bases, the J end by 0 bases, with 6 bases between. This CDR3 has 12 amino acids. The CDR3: CSARGSSYEQYF. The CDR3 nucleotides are TGCAGTGCTAGGGGGAGCTCCTACGAGCAGTACTTC.

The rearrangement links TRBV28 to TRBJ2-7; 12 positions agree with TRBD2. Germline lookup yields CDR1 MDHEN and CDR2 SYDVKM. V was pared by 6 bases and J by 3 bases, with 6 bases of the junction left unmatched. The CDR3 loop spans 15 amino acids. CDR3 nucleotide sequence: TGTGCCAGCAGCCCCACTAGCGGGGGGCACTACGAGCAGTACTTC. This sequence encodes CASSPTSGGHYEQYF.

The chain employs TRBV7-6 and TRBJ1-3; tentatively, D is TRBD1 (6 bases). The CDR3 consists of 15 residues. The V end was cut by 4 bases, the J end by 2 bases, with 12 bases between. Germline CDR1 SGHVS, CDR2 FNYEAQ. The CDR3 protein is CASSSTGTAGNTIYF. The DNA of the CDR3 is TGTGCCAGCAGCTCAACAGGGACCGCTGGAAACACCATATATTTT.

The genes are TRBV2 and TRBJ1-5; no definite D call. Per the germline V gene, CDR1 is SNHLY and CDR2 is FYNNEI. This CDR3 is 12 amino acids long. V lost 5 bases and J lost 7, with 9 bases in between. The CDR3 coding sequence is TGTGCCAGCAGTAGAGACGAGCAGCCCCAGCATTTT. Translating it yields CASSRDEQPQHF. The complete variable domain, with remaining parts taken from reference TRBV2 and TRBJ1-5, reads EPEVTQTPSHQVTQMGQEVILRCVPISNHLYFYWYRQILGQKVEFLVSFYNNEISEKSEIFDDQFSVERPDGSNFTLKIRSTKLEDSAMYFCASSRDEQPQHFGDGTRLSIL.

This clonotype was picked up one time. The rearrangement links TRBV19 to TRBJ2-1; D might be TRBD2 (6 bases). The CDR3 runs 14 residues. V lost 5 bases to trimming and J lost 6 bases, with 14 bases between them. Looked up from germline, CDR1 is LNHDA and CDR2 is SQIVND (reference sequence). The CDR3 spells CASSERTRGNEQFF. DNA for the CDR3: TGTGCCAGTAGTGAACGGACGCGGGGCAATGAGCAGTTCTTC. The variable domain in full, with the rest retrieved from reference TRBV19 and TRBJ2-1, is DGGITQSPKYLFRKEGQNVTLSCEQNLNHDAMYWYRQDPGQGLRLIYYSQIVNDFQKGDIAEGYSVSREKKESFPLTVTSAQKNPTAFYLCASSERTRGNEQFFGPGTRLTVL.

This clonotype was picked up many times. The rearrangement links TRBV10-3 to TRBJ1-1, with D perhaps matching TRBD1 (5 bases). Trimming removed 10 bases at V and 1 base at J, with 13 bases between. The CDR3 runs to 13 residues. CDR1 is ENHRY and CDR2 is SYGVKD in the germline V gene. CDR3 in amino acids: CATCSGGNTEAFF. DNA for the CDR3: TGTGCCACCTGCTCGGGGGGGAACACTGAAGCTTTCTTT.

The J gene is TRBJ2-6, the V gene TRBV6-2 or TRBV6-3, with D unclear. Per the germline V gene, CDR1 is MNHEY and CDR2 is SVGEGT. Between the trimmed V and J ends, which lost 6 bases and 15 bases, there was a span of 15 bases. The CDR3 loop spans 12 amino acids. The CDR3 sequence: CASSLTQQNLTF. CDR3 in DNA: TGTGCCAGCAGCCTAACCCAACAGAACCTGACTTTC.

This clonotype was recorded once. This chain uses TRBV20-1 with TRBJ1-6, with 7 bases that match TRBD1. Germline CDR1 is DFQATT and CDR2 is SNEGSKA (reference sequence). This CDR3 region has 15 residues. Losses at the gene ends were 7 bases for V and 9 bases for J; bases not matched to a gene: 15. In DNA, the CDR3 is TGCAGTGTTGGGCTACGACAGGGACTCAGTTCACCCCTCCACTTT. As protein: CSVGLRQGLSSPLHF.

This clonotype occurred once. The CDR3 DNA reads TGTGCCAGCAGCACCCCTGACAGGGGGCGAGCCAAAAACATTCAGTACTTC. Its translation is CASSTPDRGRAKNIQYF. The chain carries TRBV11-3 and TRBJ2-4, with 10 nucleotides matching TRBD1. The V and J ends lost 5 bases and 0 bases, in that order; junction bases with no gene match: 7. The CDR3 extends over 17 amino acids. CDR1 SGHNT and CDR2 YENEEA come from the germline V gene.

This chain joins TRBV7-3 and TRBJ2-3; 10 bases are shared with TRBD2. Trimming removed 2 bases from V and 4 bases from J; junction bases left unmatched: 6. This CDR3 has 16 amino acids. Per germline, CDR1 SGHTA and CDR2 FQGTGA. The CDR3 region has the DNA TGTGCCAGCAGCTTAGCGCTAGCGGGAGAATCAGATACGCAGTATTTT. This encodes CASSLALAGESDTQYF.

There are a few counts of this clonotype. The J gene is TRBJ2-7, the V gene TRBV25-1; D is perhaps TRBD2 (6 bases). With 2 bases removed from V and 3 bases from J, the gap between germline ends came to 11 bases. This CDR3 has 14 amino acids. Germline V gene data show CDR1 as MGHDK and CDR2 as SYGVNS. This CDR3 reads CASSEASENYEQYF. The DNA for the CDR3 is TGTGCCAGCAGTGAAGCTAGCGAAAACTACGAGCAGTACTTC.

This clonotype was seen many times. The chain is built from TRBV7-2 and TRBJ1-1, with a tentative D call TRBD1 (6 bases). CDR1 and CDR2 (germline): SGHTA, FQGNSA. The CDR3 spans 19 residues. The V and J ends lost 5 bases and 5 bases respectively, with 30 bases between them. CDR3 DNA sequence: TGTGCCAGCAGCCCAGTTGGCTGGAAACAGGGCAAATTTTCGACTGAAGCTTTCTTT. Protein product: CASSPVGWKQGKFSTEAFF.

For the CDR3, the DNA is TGTGCCAGCAGTCAGGTAGCCCTACGCACAGATACGCAGTATTTT. It specifies CASSQVALRTDTQYF. The V call is TRBV12-3 or TRBV12-4, the J call TRBJ2-3; the D is unclear. Trimming shortened V by 5 bases and J by 1 base, and 13 bases separated the two germline ends. CDR3 size: 15 residues.

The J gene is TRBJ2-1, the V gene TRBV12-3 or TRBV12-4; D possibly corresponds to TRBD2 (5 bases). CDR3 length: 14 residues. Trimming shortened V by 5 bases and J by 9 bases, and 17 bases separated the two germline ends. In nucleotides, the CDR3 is TGTGCCAGCAGTCTTGGGGTCTCCGCGGGTGAGCAGTTCTTC. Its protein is CASSLGVSAGEQFF.

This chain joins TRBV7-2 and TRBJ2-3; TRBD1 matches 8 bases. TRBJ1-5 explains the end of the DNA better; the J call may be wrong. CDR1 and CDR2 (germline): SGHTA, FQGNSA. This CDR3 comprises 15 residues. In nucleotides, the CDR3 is TGTGCCAGCAGCTTAGGCGGACAGGGAGGAGATACGCAGCATTTT. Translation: CASSLGGQGGDTQHF.

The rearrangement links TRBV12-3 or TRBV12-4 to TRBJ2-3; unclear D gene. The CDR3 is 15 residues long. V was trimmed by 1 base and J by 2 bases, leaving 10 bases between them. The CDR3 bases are TGTGCCAGCAGTTTAGATGGCAGTTACACAGATACGCAGTATTTT. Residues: CASSLDGSYTDTQYF.

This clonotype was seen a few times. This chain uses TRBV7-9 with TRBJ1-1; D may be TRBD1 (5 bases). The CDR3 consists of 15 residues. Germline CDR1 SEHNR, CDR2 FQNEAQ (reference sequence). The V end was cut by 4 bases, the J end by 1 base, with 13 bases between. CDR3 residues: CASSSTGTANTEAFF. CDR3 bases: TGTGCCAGCAGCTCCACCGGGACGGCGAACACTGAAGCTTTCTTT.

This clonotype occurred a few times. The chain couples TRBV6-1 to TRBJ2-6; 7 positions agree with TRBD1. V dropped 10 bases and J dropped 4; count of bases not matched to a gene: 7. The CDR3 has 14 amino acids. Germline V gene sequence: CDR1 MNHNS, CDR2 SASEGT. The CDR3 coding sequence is TGTGCCACTCACAGGGGCAACGGGGCCAACGTCCTGACTTTC. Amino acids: CATHRGNGANVLTF.